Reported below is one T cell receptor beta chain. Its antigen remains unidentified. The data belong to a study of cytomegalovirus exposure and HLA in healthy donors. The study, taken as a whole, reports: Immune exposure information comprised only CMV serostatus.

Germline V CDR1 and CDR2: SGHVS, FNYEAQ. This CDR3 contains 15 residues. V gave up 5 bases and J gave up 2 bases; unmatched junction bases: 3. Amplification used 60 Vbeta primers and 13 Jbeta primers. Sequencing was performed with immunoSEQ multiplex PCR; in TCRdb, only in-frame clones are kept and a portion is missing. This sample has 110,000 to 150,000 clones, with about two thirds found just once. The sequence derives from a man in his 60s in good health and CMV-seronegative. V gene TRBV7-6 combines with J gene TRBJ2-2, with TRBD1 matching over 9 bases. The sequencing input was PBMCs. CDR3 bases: TGTGCCAGCAGCCCACAGGGGGCTAACACCGGGGAGCTGTTTTTT. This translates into CASSPQGANTGELFF.